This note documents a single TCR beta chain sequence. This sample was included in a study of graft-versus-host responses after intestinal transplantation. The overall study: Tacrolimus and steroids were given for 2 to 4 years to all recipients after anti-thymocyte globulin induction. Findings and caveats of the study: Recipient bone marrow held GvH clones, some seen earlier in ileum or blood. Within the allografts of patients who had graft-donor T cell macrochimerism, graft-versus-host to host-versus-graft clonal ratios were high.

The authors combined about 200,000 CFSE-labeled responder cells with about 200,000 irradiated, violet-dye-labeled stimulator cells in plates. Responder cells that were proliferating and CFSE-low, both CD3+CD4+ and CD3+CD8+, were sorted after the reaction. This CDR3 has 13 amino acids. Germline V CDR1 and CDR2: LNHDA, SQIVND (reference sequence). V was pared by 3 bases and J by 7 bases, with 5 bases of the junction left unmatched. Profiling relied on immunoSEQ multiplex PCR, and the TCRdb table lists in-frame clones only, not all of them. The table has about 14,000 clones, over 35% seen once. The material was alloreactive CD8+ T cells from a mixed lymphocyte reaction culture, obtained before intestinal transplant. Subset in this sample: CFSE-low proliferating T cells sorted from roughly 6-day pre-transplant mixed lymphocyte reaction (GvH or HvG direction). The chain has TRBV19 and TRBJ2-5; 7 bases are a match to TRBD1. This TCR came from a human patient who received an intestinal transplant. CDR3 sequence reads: CASSIRHRGTQYF. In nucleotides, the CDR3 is TGTGCCAGTAGTATCAGACACAGGGGGACCCAGTACTTC.